This T cell receptor beta chain was recovered during a study of long-term antiretroviral therapy in people with HIV. V shed 5 bases and J shed 5 bases, with 12 bases lying between them. The germline V gene encodes CDR1 SEHNR and CDR2 FQNEAQ (reference sequence). The CDR3 length is 13 residues. This was the immunoSEQ v3.0 assay at survey level. The method was immunoSEQ multiplex PCR; TCRdb's version includes in-frame clones alone and lacks a portion of them. Among tens of thousands of clones listed, 85% to 90% were seen once. The starting material was unsorted PBMCs, obtained 1.2 years after starting antiretroviral therapy. This receptor was obtained from a woman between 50 and 59 years old with HIV. The chain combines TRBV7-9 with TRBJ1-1; maybe TRBD1 (6 bases). CDR3 bases: TGTGCCAGCAGCCCCGGCAGGGGTACTGAAGCTTTCTTT. It translates to CASSPGRGTEAFF. The full variable domain, rest sourced from reference TRBV7-9 and TRBJ1-1, is DTGVSQNPRHKITKRGQNVTFRCDPISEHNRLYWYRQTLGQGPEFLTYFQNEAQLEKSRLLSDRFSAERPKGSFSTLEIQRTEQGDSAMYLCASSPGRGTEAFFGQGTRLTVV.